This record covers a single T cell receptor (beta chain). The data stem from a study of shared clonotypes between healthy human individuals. Profiling relied on immunoSEQ multiplex PCR, and the TCRdb table lists in-frame clones only, not all of them. Of over a million clones listed, roughly 96% were seen once; the top ten hold over 1%. This CDR3 has 13 amino acids. V was trimmed by 3 bases and J by 6 bases, leaving 11 bases between them. CDR1 MNHNS and CDR2 SASEGT come from the germline V gene. The sequencing sample was made of naive CD4+ T cells sorted from blood. Subset meaning: CD45RA+ positively selected. The rearrangement joins TRBV6-1 to TRBJ2-5, with D tentatively TRBD1 or TRBD2 (5 bases each). The sequence came from a man aged 25-45 years in good health. The CDR3 reads CASSEQGPKTQYF. The CDR3 nucleotides read TGTGCCAGCAGTGAGCAGGGACCCAAGACCCAGTACTTC.